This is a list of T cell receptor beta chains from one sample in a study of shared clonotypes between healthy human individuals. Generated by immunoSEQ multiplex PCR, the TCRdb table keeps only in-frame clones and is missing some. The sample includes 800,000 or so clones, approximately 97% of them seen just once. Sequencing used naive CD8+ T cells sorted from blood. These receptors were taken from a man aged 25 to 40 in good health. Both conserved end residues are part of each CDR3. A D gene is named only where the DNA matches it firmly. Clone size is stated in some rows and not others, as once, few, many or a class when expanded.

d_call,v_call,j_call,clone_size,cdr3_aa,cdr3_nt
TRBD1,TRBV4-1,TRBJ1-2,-,CASTEMPGGSYGYTF,TGCGCCAGCACCGAAATGCCAGGGGGGAGCTATGGCTACACCTTC
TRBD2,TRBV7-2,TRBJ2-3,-,CASSLPNTTSGRDTDTQYF,TGTGCCAGCAGCTTACCCAATACGACTAGCGGGAGGGACACAGATACGCAGTATTTT
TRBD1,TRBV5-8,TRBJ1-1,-,CASSLVRGMTEAFF,TGTGCCAGCAGCTTAGTCAGGGGGATGACTGAAGCTTTCTTT
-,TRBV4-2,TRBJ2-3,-,CASSPMGSSTDTQYF,TGTGCCAGCAGCCCGATGGGAAGTTCGACAGATACGCAGTATTTT
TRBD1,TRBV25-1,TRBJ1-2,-,CASSRQGVNYGYTF,TGTGCCAGCAGTAGACAGGGGGTTAACTATGGCTACACCTTC
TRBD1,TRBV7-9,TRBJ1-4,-,CASSVTGGGDEKLFF,TGTGCCAGCAGCGTTACAGGGGGAGGAGATGAAAAACTGTTTTTT
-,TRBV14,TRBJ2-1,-,CASSQDVTEWAYNEQFF,TGTGCCAGCAGCCAAGATGTGACGGAGTGGGCTTACAATGAGCAGTTCTTC
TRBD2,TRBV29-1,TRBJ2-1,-,CSVEGLAGAYNEQFF,TGCAGCGTGGAAGGACTAGCGGGAGCCTACAATGAGCAGTTCTTC
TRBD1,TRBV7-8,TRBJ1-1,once,CASSLTGNSLNTEAFF,TGTGCCAGCAGCTTGACAGGGAACAGTTTGAACACTGAAGCTTTCTTT
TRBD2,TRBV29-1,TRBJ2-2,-,CSVEALAVPSGAGELFF,TGCAGCGTTGAAGCACTAGCGGTCCCTTCGGGAGCCGGGGAGCTGTTTTTT
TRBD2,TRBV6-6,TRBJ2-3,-,CASNQGTSDADTQYF,TGTGCCAGCAACCAAGGGACTAGCGACGCAGATACGCAGTATTTT
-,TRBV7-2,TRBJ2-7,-,CASAPFGSIFEQYF,TGTGCCAGCGCCCCTTTCGGTAGCATCTTCGAGCAGTACTTC
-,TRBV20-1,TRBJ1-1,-,CSAPFGREAFF,TGCAGTGCTCCCTTCGGCCGTGAAGCTTTCTTT
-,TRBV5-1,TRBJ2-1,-,CASTPYDSGAYNEQFF,TGCGCCAGCACCCCTTACGACTCAGGTGCCTACAATGAGCAGTTCTTC
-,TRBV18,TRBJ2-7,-,CASSLGTRPPSSEQYF,TGTGCCAGCTCACTTGGGACTCGACCGCCGAGTAGCGAGCAGTACTTC
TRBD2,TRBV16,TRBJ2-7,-,CASSQLEPAPSGATYEQYF,TGTGCCAGCAGCCAACTTGAACCTGCGCCTAGCGGGGCTACCTACGAGCAGTACTTC
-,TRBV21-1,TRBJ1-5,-,CASSRKAHQPQHF,TGTGCCAGCAGCAGGAAGGCCCATCAGCCCCAGCATTTT
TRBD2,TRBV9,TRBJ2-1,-,CASSVRTSGRSNEQFF,TGTGCCAGCAGCGTAAGGACTAGCGGGAGGTCGAATGAGCAGTTCTTC
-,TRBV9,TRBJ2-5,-,CASSGGWGQETQYF,TGTGCCAGCAGCGGAGGGTGGGGCCAAGAGACCCAGTACTTC
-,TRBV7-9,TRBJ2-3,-,CASSPPDRDTQYF,TGTGCCAGCAGCCCCCCCGATAGGGATACGCAGTATTTT
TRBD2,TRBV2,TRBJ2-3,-,CASSEPSGRPDTQYF,TGTGCCAGCAGTGAACCTAGCGGGAGGCCAGATACGCAGTATTTT
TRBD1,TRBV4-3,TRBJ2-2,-,CASSLKPNRGPTGELFF,TGCGCCAGCAGCCTCAAACCTAACAGGGGGCCCACCGGGGAGCTGTTTTTT
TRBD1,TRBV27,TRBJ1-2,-,CASSYLSSGGNYGYTF,TGTGCCAGCAGTTACCTGTCCTCAGGGGGTAACTATGGCTACACCTTC
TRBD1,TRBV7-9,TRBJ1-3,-,CASSSDRGYSGNTIYF,TGTGCCAGCAGCTCGGACAGGGGCTACTCTGGAAACACCATATATTTT
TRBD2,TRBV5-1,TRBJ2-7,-,CASSQPTSGYYEQYF,TGCGCCAGCAGCCAACCGACTAGCGGGTACTACGAGCAGTACTTC
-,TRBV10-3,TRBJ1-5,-,CAISESWDNRNQPQHF,TGTGCCATCAGTGAGTCGTGGGACAATCGCAATCAGCCCCAGCATTTT
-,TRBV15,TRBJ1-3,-,CATSRVLTPTGNTIYF,TGTGCCACCAGCAGGGTTCTTACACCGACTGGAAACACCATATATTTT
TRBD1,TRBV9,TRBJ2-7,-,CASSATPGGGYEQYF,TGTGCCAGCAGCGCCACCCCAGGGGGCGGGTACGAGCAGTACTTC
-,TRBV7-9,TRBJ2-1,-,CASSFSPGAHGNEQFF,TGTGCCAGCAGCTTTTCCCCCGGGGCCCATGGCAATGAGCAGTTCTTC